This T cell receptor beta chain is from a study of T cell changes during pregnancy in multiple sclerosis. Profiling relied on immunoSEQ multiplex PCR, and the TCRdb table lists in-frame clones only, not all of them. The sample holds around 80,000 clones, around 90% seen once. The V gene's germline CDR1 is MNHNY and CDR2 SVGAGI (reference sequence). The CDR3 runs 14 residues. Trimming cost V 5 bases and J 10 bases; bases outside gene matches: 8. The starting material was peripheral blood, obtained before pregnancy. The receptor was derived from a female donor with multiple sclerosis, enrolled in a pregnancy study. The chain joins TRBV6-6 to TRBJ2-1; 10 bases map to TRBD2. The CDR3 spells CASSKGTSDTEQFF. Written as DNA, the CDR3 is TGTGCCAGCAGTAAGGGGACTAGCGACACGGAGCAGTTCTTC.